This T cell receptor (beta chain) was observed in a study of T cells in Graves' hyperthyroidism and ophthalmopathy. About the study: Peripheral blood samples were taken at initial diagnosis, prior to any treatment.

Study observations and caveats: Stable hyperthyroidism was told apart from ophthalmopathy by a model built on 13 V-J features. Most expanded thyroid clonotypes above 0.001 recurred in blood.

Amplified TCR beta CDR3 regions came from RNA transcripts. An initial round of RT-PCR targeting the TCR CDR3 relied on the HTBI primer set. Via MiXCR, TCRdb re-called the multiplex PCR reads, giving one row per CDR3 protein. The sample has fewer than 450,000 distinct CDR3 sequences, about a fifth seen once. Clinical symptoms, serum thyroxine and TRAb, thyroid ultrasound and orbital computed tomography together formed the diagnostic basis. At least ten counts were recorded for this clonotype. The antigen remains undetermined. The receptor was derived from a man between 18 and 29 years old with Graves' ophthalmopathy. The sequenced sample was blood.

This chain's CDR3 is CASSQDSGLTSYEQYF. The CDR3 DNA reads as TGTGCCAGCAGCCAAGACAGTGGCTTAACCTCCTACGAGCAGTACTTC. The genes are TRBV3-1 and TRBJ2-7; D ambiguous. V lost 0 bases, J lost 0 bases, and 12 bases lay in between. The CDR3 runs to 16 residues. CDR1 and CDR2 from the germline V gene are LGHDT and YNNKEL (reference sequence).